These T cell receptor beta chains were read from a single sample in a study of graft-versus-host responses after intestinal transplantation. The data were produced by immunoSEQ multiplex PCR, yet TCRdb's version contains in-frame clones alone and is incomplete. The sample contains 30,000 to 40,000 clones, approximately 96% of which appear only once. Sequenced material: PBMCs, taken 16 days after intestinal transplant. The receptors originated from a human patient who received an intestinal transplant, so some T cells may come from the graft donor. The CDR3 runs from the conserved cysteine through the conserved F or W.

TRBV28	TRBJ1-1	CASSFWGSEAFF
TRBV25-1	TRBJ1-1	CASRGPEAFF
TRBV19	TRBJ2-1	CASSMKNEQFF
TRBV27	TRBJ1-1	CASSLNGGMNTEAFF
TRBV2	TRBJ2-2	CASTEPQGRNTGELFF
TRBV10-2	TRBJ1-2	CASHGGGDHTF
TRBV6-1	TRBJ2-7	CASSGLASSYEQYF
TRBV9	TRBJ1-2	CASSSPGTLGYGYTF
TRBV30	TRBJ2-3	CAWSPSLGDTQYF
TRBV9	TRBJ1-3	CASSVALGSGNTIYF
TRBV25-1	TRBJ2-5	CASSEYKTSGRLETQYF
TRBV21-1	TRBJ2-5	CASPLGLGQGAGETQYF
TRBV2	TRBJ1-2	CASSEDRAGSYGYTF
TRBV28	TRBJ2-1	CASSFPFSYNEQFF
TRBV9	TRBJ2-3	CASSVAAFTDTQYF
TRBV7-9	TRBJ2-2	CASRTGGLNTGELFF
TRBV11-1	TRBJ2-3	CASSLVAGGPEDTQYF
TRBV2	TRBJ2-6	CASRITVIGANVLTF
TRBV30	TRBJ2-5	CAWSEVGGEGYEQYF
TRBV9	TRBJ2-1	CASSPIPRSSYNEQFF
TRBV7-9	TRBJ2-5	CASSLPGVREQYF
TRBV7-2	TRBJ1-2	CASSARTGRTYGYTF
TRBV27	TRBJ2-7	CASSVDSGRPHYF
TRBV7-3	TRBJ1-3	CASSLNGQHQGNTIYF
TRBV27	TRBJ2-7	CASSLSASGDYEQYF
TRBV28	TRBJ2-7	CASSPFGLAGGTYEQYF
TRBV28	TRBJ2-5	CASSHNPYQETQYF
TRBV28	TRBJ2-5	CASSSKTSYPQETQYF
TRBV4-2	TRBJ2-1	CASSQDLSSGRAGDEQFF
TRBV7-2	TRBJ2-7	CASSPGTGYEQYF
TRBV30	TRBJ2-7	CAWTGWGGNSYEQYF
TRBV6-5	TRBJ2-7	CASSLWTEQYF
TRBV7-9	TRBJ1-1	CASSLRIGMSNTEAFF
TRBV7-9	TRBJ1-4	CASSSAEPATNEKLFF
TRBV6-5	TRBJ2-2	CASRALDLNTGELFF
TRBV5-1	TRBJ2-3	CASSLGTVSTDTQYF
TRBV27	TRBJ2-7	CASSLPRPIAGSGAYEQYF
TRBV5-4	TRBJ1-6	CASSLWDSYNSPLHF
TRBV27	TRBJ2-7	CASSPWTSGSSGEQYF
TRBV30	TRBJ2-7	CSSGEIYEQYF
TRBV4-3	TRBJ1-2	CASSRGQGPEGFGYTF
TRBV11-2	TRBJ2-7	CASSPGTGLEQYF
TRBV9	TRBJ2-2	CASSPRLAGTTGELFF
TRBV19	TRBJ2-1	CASSLGGSSYNEQFF